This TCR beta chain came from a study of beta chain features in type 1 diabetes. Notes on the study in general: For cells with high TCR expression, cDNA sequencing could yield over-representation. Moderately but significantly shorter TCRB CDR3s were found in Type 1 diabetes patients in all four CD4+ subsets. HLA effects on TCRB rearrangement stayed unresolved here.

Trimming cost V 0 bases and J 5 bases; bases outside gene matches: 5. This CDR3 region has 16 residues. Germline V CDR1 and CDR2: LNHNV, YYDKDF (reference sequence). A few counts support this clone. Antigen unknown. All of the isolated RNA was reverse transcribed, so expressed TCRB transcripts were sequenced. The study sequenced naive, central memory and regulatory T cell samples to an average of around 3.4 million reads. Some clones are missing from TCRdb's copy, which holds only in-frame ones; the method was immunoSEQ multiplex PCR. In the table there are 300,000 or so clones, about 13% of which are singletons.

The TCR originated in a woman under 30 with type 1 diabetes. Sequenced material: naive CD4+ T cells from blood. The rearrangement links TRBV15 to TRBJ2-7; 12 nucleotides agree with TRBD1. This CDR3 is CATSRDFGTGGHEQYV. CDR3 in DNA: TGTGCCACCAGCAGAGACTTCGGGACAGGGGGCCACGAGCAGTACGTC.